Below are 29 T cell receptor beta chains sequenced from a single sample in a study of cytomegalovirus exposure and HLA in healthy donors. PCR primers comprised 60 Vbeta and 13 Jbeta primers. The repertoire was sequenced with immunoSEQ multiplex PCR; TCRdb's copy has only in-frame clones and lacks some. The sample contains some 110,000 clones, 75% to 90% of which appear only once. Sequencing input: PBMCs. These receptors came from a man aged 25-45 years in good health and CMV-seropositive.

The genes are TRBV4-1 and TRBJ2-7; TRBD2 agrees at 9 bases. Germline lookup yields CDR1 MGHRA and CDR2 YSYEKL. The CDR3 is 16 amino acids. V trimming: 6 bases; J trimming: 3 bases; junction bases outside the gene matches: 12. The CDR3 protein is CASSVSGLAADYEQYF. CDR3 nucleotides: TGCGCCAGCAGTGTCTCGGGACTAGCTGCAGACTACGAGCAGTACTTC.

The chain couples TRBV29-1 to TRBJ2-1; 9 nucleotides match TRBD2. This CDR3 has 18 amino acids. CDR1 SQVTM and CDR2 ANQGSEA come from the germline V gene. The V gene end was trimmed by 0 bases and the J gene end by 3 bases; junction bases not matched to a gene: 12. The CDR3 DNA is TGCAGCGTTGAAGATCTTATCGGTAGCGGGGGTTTCTACAATGAGCAGTTCTTC. Its protein product is CSVEDLIGSGGFYNEQFF.

V usage is TRBV2 and J usage is TRBJ1-5, with 8 bases matching TRBD1. With V trimmed by 5 bases and J by 5 bases, 5 bases remained unmatched. The CDR3 loop spans 14 amino acids. From germline, CDR1 is SNHLY and CDR2 FYNNEI. The CDR3 DNA sequence: TGTGCCAGCAGTAACCAGGGGGCCGATCAGCCCCAGCATTTT. Protein sequence: CASSNQGADQPQHF.

The V gene is TRBV10-3, the J gene TRBJ1-1; D unresolved. Per the germline V gene, CDR1 is ENHRY and CDR2 is SYGVKD. The ends were cut back, 6 bases at V and 7 bases at J, with 12 bases in the middle. The CDR3 extends over 12 amino acids. The CDR3 region is CAIRALTSEAFF. As DNA, the CDR3 is TGTGCCATCAGGGCCCTGACAAGTGAAGCTTTCTTT.

The chain carries TRBV5-8 and TRBJ2-7; possible D gene TRBD1, 6 bases. The CDR3 covers 15 residues. CDR1 and CDR2 (germline): SGHTS, YDEGEE. Trimming took off 4 bases at V and 0 bases at J, with 14 bases between the two ends. DNA for the CDR3: TGTGCCAGCAGCCTTGGTGACAGGACCTCCTACGAGCAGTACTTC. It encodes CASSLGDRTSYEQYF.

The V gene is TRBV6-1, the J gene TRBJ1-5, with no clear D. Trimming cost V 5 bases and J 2 bases, with 7 bases left between them. CDR1 is MNHNS and CDR2 is SASEGT in the germline V gene. The CDR3 spans 13 residues. CDR3 sequence reads: CASSPEGNQPQHF. In nucleotides, the CDR3 is TGTGCCAGCAGTCCAGAGGGCAATCAGCCCCAGCATTTT.

A note on this clone: Additional DNA sequences in this sample encode the identical CDR3. The chain uses TRBV6-5 and TRBJ2-5; TRBD2 aligns across 9 bases. This CDR3 contains 16 residues. After removal of 3 bases from V and 2 bases from J, the junction contained 7 bases not matched to a gene. Germline CDR1 reads MNHEY; CDR2 reads SVGAGI. The CDR3 protein is CASSYASGAYQETQYF. The CDR3 nucleotides read TGTGCCAGCAGTTATGCTAGCGGGGCATATCAAGAGACCCAGTACTTC.

This clone was counted a few times. The chain joins TRBV15 to TRBJ1-2; the D is unclear. The CDR3 is 14 residues long. Germline-derived CDR1 and CDR2 are LNHNV and YYDKDF (reference sequence). Trimming took 3 bases from V and 1 from J, leaving 9 bases between them. CDR3 in DNA: TGTGCCACCAGCAGGCCGGGTATTAACTATGGCTACACCTTC. This sequence encodes CATSRPGINYGYTF. The full variable domain, in which reference TRBV15 and TRBJ1-2 provide the parts outside the CDR3, is DAMVIQNPRYQVTQFGKPVTLSCSQTLNHNVMYWYQQKSSQAPKLLFHYYDKDFNNEADTPDNFQSRRPNTSFCFLDIRSPGLGDTAMYLCATSRPGINYGYTFGSGTRLTVV.

The J gene is TRBJ2-5, the V gene TRBV6-1, with 8 nucleotides matching TRBD2. The V gene end was trimmed by 3 bases and the J gene end by 5 bases; junction bases not matched to a gene: 5. The CDR3 runs to 14 residues. CDR1 MNHNS and CDR2 SASEGT come from the germline V gene. DNA of the CDR3: TGTGCCAGCAGTGACCGGGGGGGCCGGGAGACCCAGTACTTC. Amino acids: CASSDRGGRETQYF.

The chain has TRBV25-1 and TRBJ1-1; 8 nucleotides line up with TRBD1. The ends lost 7 bases at V and 6 bases at J; junction bases unmatched: 1. Germline lookup yields CDR1 MGHDK and CDR2 SYGVNS. The CDR3 totals 11 residues. DNA for the CDR3: TGTGCCAGCACAGGGGGCGCTGAAGCTTTCTTT. This translates into CASTGGAEAFF.

The V and J genes are TRBV6-4 and TRBJ2-1, with 11 bases matching TRBD2. There are 14 residues in the CDR3. Germline CDR1 MRHNA, CDR2 SNTAGT. After removal of 2 bases from V and 6 bases from J, the junction contained 0 bases not matched to a gene. CDR3 DNA: TGTGCCAGCAGTGACGGGACTAGCGGCAATGAGCAGTTCTTC. As protein: CASSDGTSGNEQFF.

The chain joins TRBV19 to TRBJ1-2, with 9 bases that match TRBD1. This CDR3 has 15 residues. Germline V gives CDR1 LNHDA, CDR2 SQIVND (reference sequence). The V segment lost 4 bases and the J segment 3 bases; nucleotides outside the gene matches: 6. CDR3 region: CASSTGTGPYYGYTF. In DNA form, the CDR3 reads TGTGCCAGTAGTACCGGGACAGGGCCTTACTATGGCTACACCTTC.

The chain combines TRBV25-1 with TRBJ1-3, with D tentatively TRBD1 (6 bases). The CDR3 runs to 14 residues. Trimming removed 3 bases from V and 8 bases from J, with 14 bases in between. The germline CDR1 and CDR2 sequences are MGHDK and SYGVNS. CDR3 sequence (DNA): TGTGCCAGCAGTGATTTAGGGACAACGGACACCATATATTTT. Translated: CASSDLGTTDTIYF.

The chain is built from TRBV2 and TRBJ2-3; 8 bases agree with TRBD2. This CDR3 region has 13 residues. The ends lost 8 bases at V and 4 bases at J; junction bases unmatched: 5. The germline CDR1 and CDR2 sequences are SNHLY and FYNNEI. The CDR3 spells CASEGLAPDTQYF. The DNA of the CDR3 is TGTGCCAGCGAAGGACTAGCTCCAGATACGCAGTATTTT. Variable domain in full (rest from reference TRBV2 and TRBJ2-3): EPEVTQTPSHQVTQMGQEVILRCVPISNHLYFYWYRQILGQKVEFLVSFYNNEISEKSEIFDDQFSVERPDGSNFTLKIRSTKLEDSAMYFCASEGLAPDTQYFGPGTRLTVL.

The chain is built from TRBV11-3 and TRBJ2-7; D is possibly TRBD1 (6 bases). The germline CDR1 and CDR2 sequences are SGHNT and YENEEA. The length of the CDR3 is 13 residues. V lost 1 base and J 8 bases, leaving 12 bases between the germline ends. CDR3 amino acids: CASSLGTAYQQYF. The CDR3 DNA follows: TGTGCCAGCAGCTTAGGGACAGCTTATCAGCAGTACTTC.

The chain couples TRBV2 to TRBJ1-2, with D tentatively TRBD1 (6 bases). Germline V gene data show CDR1 as SNHLY and CDR2 as FYNNEI. The V gene lost 11 bases and the J gene lost 3 bases, with 16 bases spanning the gap. The CDR3 contains 13 residues. This chain's CDR3 is CAGCRQVDYGYTF. The CDR3 bases are TGTGCCGGGTGTAGACAGGTAGACTATGGCTACACCTTC. Filled out from reference TRBV2 and TRBJ1-2, the complete variable domain reads EPEVTQTPSHQVTQMGQEVILRCVPISNHLYFYWYRQILGQKVEFLVSFYNNEISEKSEIFDDQFSVERPDGSNFTLKIRSTKLEDSAMYFCAGCRQVDYGYTFGSGTRLTVV.

CDR3 DNA sequence: TGTGCCACCAGCAGACCTGGGGGCACAGGGTCCCCTCAGCCCCAGCATTTT. Translated: CATSRPGGTGSPQPQHF. V is TRBV15 and J is TRBJ1-5, with D perhaps matching TRBD1 (6 bases). With 2 bases removed from V and 6 bases from J, the gap between germline ends came to 20 bases. This CDR3 comprises 17 residues. Germline CDR1 reads LNHNV; CDR2 reads YYDKDF (reference sequence).

The chain is built from TRBV4-2 and TRBJ2-7; TRBD2 agrees at 13 bases. Germline V gene sequence: CDR1 LGHNA, CDR2 YNFKEQ. The CDR3 runs 16 residues. The V segment lost 1 base and the J segment 6 bases; nucleotides outside the gene matches: 6. CDR3 bases: TGTGCCAGCAGCCAAGTAAGGACTAGCGGGGGCGGCGAGCAGTACTTC. Translating it yields CASSQVRTSGGGEQYF.

The rearrangement links TRBV2 to TRBJ2-5; D might be TRBD1 (6 bases). Trimming stripped 8 bases from V and 5 bases from J, with 15 bases between. CDR1 is SNHLY and CDR2 is FYNNEI in the germline V gene. The CDR3 is made up of 13 amino acids. The CDR3 sequence: CASLRQVRETQYF. The CDR3 DNA reads as TGTGCCAGCCTCAGACAGGTGCGGGAGACCCAGTACTTC.

V and J are TRBV6-1 and TRBJ1-2; D perhaps matches TRBD1 (5 bases). Germline lookup yields CDR1 MNHNS and CDR2 SASEGT. Deletions cut 7 bases from V and 4 bases from J, with 16 bases between. CDR3 length equals 14 residues. The CDR3 DNA sequence: TGTGCCAGCACCAAAGGGGTACCGAGCTATGGCTACACCTTC. Its translation: CASTKGVPSYGYTF.

The chain combines TRBV11-2 with TRBJ2-1; 9 nucleotides line up with TRBD1. CDR1 is SGHAT and CDR2 is FQNNGV in the germline V gene. The CDR3 loop spans 17 amino acids. Losses at the gene ends were 1 base for V and 3 bases for J; bases not matched to a gene: 7. CDR3 coding DNA: TGTGCCAGCAGCTTAGGGCAACGGGACAGGGACTACAATGAGCAGTTCTTC. It encodes CASSLGQRDRDYNEQFF.

The chain joins TRBV15 to TRBJ1-5; D is perhaps TRBD1 (5 bases). There are 17 residues in the CDR3. Germline V gene sequence: CDR1 LNHNV, CDR2 YYDKDF (reference sequence). V lost 0 bases, J lost 0 bases, and 12 bases lay in between. The CDR3 DNA sequence: TGTGCCACCAGCAGAGATCTTGGGGGGAATAGCAATCAGCCCCAGCATTTT. Protein product: CATSRDLGGNSNQPQHF. Using reference TRBV15 and TRBJ1-5 for the parts outside the CDR3, the full variable domain is DAMVIQNPRYQVTQFGKPVTLSCSQTLNHNVMYWYQQKSSQAPKLLFHYYDKDFNNEADTPDNFQSRRPNTSFCFLDIRSPGLGDTAMYLCATSRDLGGNSNQPQHFGDGTRLSIL.

V is TRBV4-2 and J is TRBJ2-1; TRBD2 aligns across 13 bases. Germline CDR1 and CDR2: LGHNA and YNFKEQ. CDR3 length equals 14 residues. J was trimmed by 9 bases and V by 6 bases; bases with no gene match: 5. In nucleotides, the CDR3 is TGTGCCAGCAGGACTAGCGGGGGGTATACTGAGCAGTTCTTC. This encodes CASRTSGGYTEQFF.

The chain recombines TRBV6-1 with TRBJ1-2; D may be TRBD1 (6 bases). Germline CDR1 and CDR2: MNHNS and SASEGT. The length of the CDR3 is 13 residues. V gave up 5 bases and J gave up 3 bases, with 10 bases separating them. CDR3 nucleotide sequence: TGTGCCAGCAGTCAGGGGAGGGACTATGGCTACACCTTC. Encoded protein: CASSQGRDYGYTF.

This clone appeared a few times. The chain recombines TRBV6-5 with TRBJ1-1; no firm D call. Deletions cut 0 bases from V and 4 bases from J, with 12 bases between. This CDR3 comprises 15 residues. CDR1 is MNHEY and CDR2 is SVGAGI in the germline V gene. CDR3 DNA sequence: TGTGCCAGCAGTTACTCGTTTGGGCTCGGCACTGAAGCTTTCTTT. This sequence encodes CASSYSFGLGTEAFF.

This clone has more than one count but fewer than ten. V and J are TRBV4-2 and TRBJ1-6; D may be TRBD1 (6 bases). This CDR3 is built from 16 residues. Germline values: CDR1 LGHNA, CDR2 YNFKEQ. V lost 6 bases to trimming and J lost 8 bases, with 20 bases between them. The chain's CDR3 is CASRHYLTQGDSPLHF. CDR3 DNA: TGTGCCAGCAGACATTACCTGACACAGGGTGATTCACCCCTCCACTTT.

This clone was detected only a few times. V and J are TRBV4-3 and TRBJ1-3, with unresolved D. Germline CDR1 is LGHNA and CDR2 is YSLEER. Trimming stripped 0 bases from V and 0 bases from J, with 6 bases between. The length of the CDR3 is 15 residues. CDR3 bases: TGCGCCAGCAGCCAAGACCCAGTCTCTGGAAACACCATATATTTT. It codes for CASSQDPVSGNTIYF.

This sequence joins TRBV19 and TRBJ2-1; no clear D gene. This CDR3 comprises 11 residues. V was cut by 5 bases and J by 6 bases, with 5 bases left in between. Germline CDR1 reads LNHDA; CDR2 reads SQIVND (reference sequence). CDR3 coding DNA: TGTGCCAGTAGTGCAGGCAATGAGCAGTTCTTC. Encoded protein: CASSAGNEQFF.

The chain combines TRBV25-1 with TRBJ1-6; D possibly corresponds to TRBD1 (5 bases). V shed 2 bases and J shed 0 bases, with 14 bases lying between them. CDR3 size: 18 residues. Germline assignment: CDR1 MGHDK and CDR2 SYGVNS. The CDR3 sequence: CASSEGRDGSSYNSPLHF. DNA for the CDR3: TGTGCCAGCAGTGAAGGCAGGGACGGGAGCTCCTATAATTCACCCCTCCACTTT.